The next 18 T cell receptor beta chains were all read from a single sample in a study of Tregs in tolerant kidney transplant recipients. The antigens of these receptors remain unknown. The table came from immunoSEQ multiplex PCR; TCRdb's copy has only in-frame clones and leaves some out. The data hold around 5,600 clones, with around 90% observed a single time. The source material was Tregs from blood cultured with allogeneic cells, sampled before the transplant. These receptors were taken from a human patient who received a combined kidney and bone marrow transplant.

V and J are TRBV11-2 and TRBJ1-1; D is undetermined. Between the trimmed V and J ends, which lost 3 bases and 3 bases, there was a span of 8 bases. CDR1 and CDR2 from the germline V gene are SGHAT and FQNNGV. The length of the CDR3 is 13 residues. CDR3 in amino acids: CASSLGSYTEAFF. The CDR3 DNA follows: TGTGCCAGCAGCTTGGGCAGTTACACTGAAGCTTTCTTT. The whole variable domain, filled in from reference TRBV11-2 and TRBJ1-1, reads EAGVAQSPRYKIIEKRQSVAFWCNPISGHATLYWYQQILGQGPKLLIQFQNNGVVDDSQLPKDRFSAERLKGVDSTLKIQPAKLEDSAVYLCASSLGSYTEAFFGQGTRLTVV.

J is TRBJ2-6 and V is TRBV6-1; D unresolved. The CDR3 loop spans 15 amino acids. The germline gives CDR1 MNHNS, CDR2 SASEGT. Trimming stripped 5 bases from V and 4 bases from J, with 12 bases between. The CDR3: CASSNMGSGANVLTF. CDR3 sequence (DNA): TGTGCCAGCAGTAACATGGGCTCCGGGGCCAACGTCCTGACTTTC.

This chain uses TRBV5-4 with TRBJ1-3; no clear D gene. CDR3 length: 13 amino acids. V lost 0 bases to trimming and J lost 3 bases, with 4 bases between them. From germline, CDR1 is SGHNT and CDR2 YYREEE (reference sequence). The CDR3 loop is CASSLGRGNTIYF. In DNA, the CDR3 is TGTGCCAGCAGCTTGGGTCGTGGAAACACCATATATTTT.

This clone was seen once. V is TRBV19 and J is TRBJ1-1; D is unclear. There are 12 residues in the CDR3. Germline lookup yields CDR1 LNHDA and CDR2 SQIVND (reference sequence). Deletions cut 5 bases from V and 3 bases from J, with 7 bases between. The CDR3 sequence: CASSSAYTEAFF. The CDR3 DNA reads as TGTGCCAGTAGTTCCGCCTACACTGAAGCTTTCTTT.

The V and J genes are TRBV7-2 and TRBJ1-5; no reliable D call. The CDR3 covers 15 residues. V gave up 5 bases and J gave up 1 base, with 12 bases separating them. Germline-derived CDR1 and CDR2 are SGHTA and FQGNSA. The DNA for the CDR3 is TGTGCCAGCAGCCCGGGAGGTCGGAGCAATCAGCCCCAGCATTTT. Translating gives CASSPGGRSNQPQHF.

This clone was recorded a few times. This chain joins TRBV6-5 and TRBJ2-5; D gene uncertain. The CDR3 loop spans 14 amino acids. Trimming removed 1 base at V and 2 bases at J, with 8 bases between. CDR1 and CDR2 (germline): MNHEY, SVGAGI. The CDR3 region is CASSYYGDQETQYF. The CDR3 DNA reads TGTGCCAGCAGTTACTACGGCGATCAAGAGACCCAGTACTTC.

This clone was found once. The J gene is TRBJ1-5, the V gene TRBV28, with D unresolved. Germline CDR1 is MDHEN and CDR2 is SYDVKM. The V end was cut by 5 bases, the J end by 0 bases, with 11 bases between. The CDR3 runs 15 residues. The CDR3 DNA reads as TGTGCCAGCAGTGAGGGCCTAAATAGCAATCAGCCCCAGCATTTT. Translating gives CASSEGLNSNQPQHF.

The rearrangement joins TRBV28 to TRBJ2-7; 9 nucleotides match TRBD2. The CDR3 length is 14 residues. With 8 bases clipped from V and 4 bases from J, the junction kept 9 bases outside the gene matches. CDR1 is MDHEN, CDR2 SYDVKM, per germline. The CDR3 region is CASLGREGTYEQYF. The CDR3 DNA sequence: TGTGCCAGCCTGGGGCGGGAGGGGACGTACGAGCAGTACTTC.

V gene TRBV28 combines with J gene TRBJ2-7; D might be TRBD1 or TRBD2, each matching 7 bases. The ends were cut back, 8 bases at V and 2 bases at J, with 13 bases in the middle. The CDR3 has 13 amino acids. CDR1 is MDHEN, CDR2 SYDVKM, per germline. CDR3 in amino acids: CASQGGLPYEQYF. The CDR3 DNA is TGTGCCAGCCAGGGGGGGCTTCCCTACGAGCAGTACTTC.

DNA of the CDR3: TGTGCCAGCAGCCGAGGGGGGGTGGGACGATCCTACGAGCAGTACTTC. It codes for CASSRGGVGRSYEQYF. The chain has TRBV6-6 and TRBJ2-7, with D possibly being TRBD2 (7 bases). This CDR3 has 16 amino acids. Per the germline V gene, CDR1 is MNHNY and CDR2 is SVGAGI (reference sequence). The V end was cut by 6 bases, the J end by 1 base, with 19 bases between.

The rearrangement links TRBV9 to TRBJ2-3; no definite D call. Germline lookup yields CDR1 SGDLS and CDR2 YYNGEE. Trimming removed 0 bases from V and 0 bases from J, with 5 bases in between. This CDR3 is 14 amino acids long. The CDR3 sequence: CASSVVGSTDTQYF. DNA for the CDR3: TGTGCCAGCAGCGTAGTCGGCAGCACAGATACGCAGTATTTT. Full variable domain (missing parts from reference TRBV9 and TRBJ2-3): DSGVTQTPKHLITATGQRVTLRCSPRSGDLSVYWYQQSLDQGLQFLIQYYNGEERAKGNILERFSAQQFPDLHSELNLSSLELGDSALYFCASSVVGSTDTQYFGPGTRLTVL.

This clone was picked up a small number of times. The chain carries TRBV27 and TRBJ2-7; D call uncertain. The germline V gene has CDR1 MNHEY and CDR2 SMNVEV (reference sequence). The V gene lost 0 bases and the J gene lost 3 bases, with 9 bases spanning the gap. This CDR3 is built from 14 residues. Written as DNA, the CDR3 is TGTGCCAGCAGTTTATCCCCCCAAGGCTACGAGCAGTACTTC. Amino acids: CASSLSPQGYEQYF.

This CDR3 reads CASSLTGTGIYEQYF. CDR3 DNA: TGTGCCAGCAGCTTGACCGGGACAGGCATATACGAGCAGTACTTC. The chain uses TRBV11-2 and TRBJ2-7, with 8 bases that match TRBD1. J was trimmed by 4 bases and V by 3 bases; bases with no gene match: 8. Germline V gene data show CDR1 as SGHAT and CDR2 as FQNNGV. The CDR3 length is 15 residues.

V usage is TRBV5-1 and J usage is TRBJ1-4, with TRBD1 identical over 9 bases. Germline V gene data show CDR1 as SGHRS and CDR2 as YFSETQ. Trimming at V came to 0 bases and at J to 11 bases, leaving 8 bases not matched to a gene. The length of the CDR3 is 15 residues. This CDR3 is CASSLELGQGGKLFF. CDR3 DNA sequence: TGCGCCAGCAGCTTGGAACTGGGACAGGGTGGGAAACTGTTTTTT.

This rearrangement joins TRBV5-1 to TRBJ2-5, with 10 positions matching TRBD2. J gave up 4 bases and V 0 bases, and 9 bases lay outside the gene matches. The CDR3 extends over 17 amino acids. Germline V lookup: CDR1 SGHRS, CDR2 YFSETQ. The CDR3 loop is CASSLAPGLAVRETQYF. CDR3 sequence (DNA): TGCGCCAGCAGCTTGGCCCCAGGACTAGCGGTCAGAGAGACCCAGTACTTC.

The gene calls are TRBV6-5 and TRBJ1-1, with TRBD1 matching 8 bases. This CDR3 contains 14 residues. Per germline, CDR1 MNHEY and CDR2 SVGAGI. V dropped 7 bases and J dropped 5; count of bases not matched to a gene: 9. DNA for the CDR3: TGTGCCAGCACCCCGGACAGGGATCAAACTGAAGCTTTCTTT. Residues: CASTPDRDQTEAFF.

In this sample, this clone turned up once. The rearrangement joins TRBV10-2 to TRBJ2-7; TRBD1 agrees at 9 bases. The CDR3 is 13 amino acids. With 7 bases clipped from V and 6 bases from J, the junction kept 7 bases outside the gene matches. Germline loops: CDR1 WSHSY, CDR2 SAAADI. This CDR3 reads CASTQGASGEQYF. DNA of the CDR3: TGCGCCAGCACACAGGGGGCGTCCGGCGAGCAGTACTTC.

The chain joins TRBV7-2 to TRBJ1-5; no definite D call. Germline-derived CDR1 and CDR2 are SGHTA and FQGNSA. The CDR3 runs 13 residues. Trimming took off 0 bases at V and 3 bases at J, with 3 bases between the two ends. The CDR3, as DNA: TGTGCCAGCAGCTTAGCTACCAATCAGCCCCAGCATTTT. Translating gives CASSLATNQPQHF. Based on the CDR3 plus reference TRBV7-2 and TRBJ1-5, the full variable domain is GAGVSQSPSNKVTEKGKDVELRCDPISGHTALYWYRQSLGQGLEFLIYFQGNSAPDKSGLPSDRFSAERTGGSVSTLTIQRTQQEDSAVYLCASSLATNQPQHFGDGTRLSIL.